The clone carrying this TCR beta chain was counted a single time. Its antigen remains unknown. Generated by immunoSEQ multiplex PCR, the TCRdb table keeps only in-frame clones and is missing some. This table has some 150,000 clones, around 90% appearing once. This sample stems from a study of T cell responses to AZD1222 COVID-19 vaccine. Whole-study context: Pooling was applied to second doses at about 4 or about 12 weeks.

From germline, CDR1 is MNHEY and CDR2 SVGAGI. V was clipped by 8 bases and J by 1 base; unmatched bases: 5. The CDR3 length is 15 residues. Whole-study results and caveats: White British donors predominated, females outnumbered males, and clonal diversity was possibly underestimated. After the peak T cell response, and only then, were repertoires sampled.

This TCR was recovered from an adult in good health. Sequencing was performed on peripheral blood, taken on day 0 of AZD1222 vaccination. The V call is TRBV6-5, the J call TRBJ2-2; 9 positions agree with TRBD1. The CDR3 sequence is CASGQTGGNTGELFF. The CDR3, as DNA: TGTGCCAGCGGCCAGACAGGGGGGAACACCGGGGAGCTGTTTTTT.